This T cell receptor (beta chain) was profiled in a study of blood T cells in healthy people across ages. With 7 bases removed from V and 0 bases from J, the gap between germline ends came to 12 bases. The CDR3 covers 15 residues. The V gene's germline CDR1 is SGHTA and CDR2 FQGNSA. Primers used in a second PCR of about 6 to 11 cycles were a sample-barcoded 5' primer and a J-beta primer mix. MiXCR, run by TCRdb on the 5' RACE reads, gives a single entry per CDR3 protein. Of around 500,000 distinct CDR3 sequences in the sample, 40% to 50% were seen once. The TCR sequence derives from a man older than 75 in good health. Sequences were obtained from blood. The chain uses TRBV7-2 and TRBJ2-2, with D perhaps TRBD2 (6 bases). Here the CDR3 reads CASTLGGSNTGELFF. The CDR3 bases are TGTGCCAGCACCTTGGGGGGTTCGAACACCGGGGAGCTGTTTTTT.